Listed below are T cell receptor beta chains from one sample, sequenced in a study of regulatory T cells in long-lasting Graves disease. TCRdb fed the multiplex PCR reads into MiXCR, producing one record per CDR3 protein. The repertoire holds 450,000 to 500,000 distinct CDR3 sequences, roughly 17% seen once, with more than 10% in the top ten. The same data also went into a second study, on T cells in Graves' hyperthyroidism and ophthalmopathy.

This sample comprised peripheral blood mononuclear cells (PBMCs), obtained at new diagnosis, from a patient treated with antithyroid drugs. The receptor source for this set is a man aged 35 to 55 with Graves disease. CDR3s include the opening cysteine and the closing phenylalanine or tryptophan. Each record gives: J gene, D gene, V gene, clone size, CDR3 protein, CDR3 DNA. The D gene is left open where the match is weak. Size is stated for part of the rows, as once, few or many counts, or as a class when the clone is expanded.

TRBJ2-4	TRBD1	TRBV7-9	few	CASSRTGGENIQYF	TGTGCCAGCAGCAGGACAGGTGGGGAAAACATTCAGTACTTC
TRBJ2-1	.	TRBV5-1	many	CASSLFYGSFGNEQFF	TGCGCCAGCAGCTTGTTTTACGGGAGCTTTGGGAATGAGCAGTTCTTC
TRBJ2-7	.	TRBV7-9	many	CASSLPASYEQYF	TGTGCCAGCAGCTTACCTGCCAGCTACGAGCAGTACTTC
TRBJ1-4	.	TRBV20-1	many	CSARDGSNEKLFF	TGCAGTGCTAGAGATGGGTCTAATGAAAAACTGTTTTTT
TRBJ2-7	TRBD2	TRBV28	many	CASSGVLAGPSDEQYF	TGTGCCAGCAGTGGGGTGCTAGCGGGGCCTTCCGACGAGCAGTACTTC
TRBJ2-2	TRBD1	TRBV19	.	CASSIRVTGGLGELFF	TGTGCCAGTAGTATAAGAGTGACAGGGGGCCTCGGGGAGCTGTTTTTT
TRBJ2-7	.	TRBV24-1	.	CATSDRRAANEQYF	TGTGCCACCAGTGATCGCAGGGCCGCCAACGAGCAGTACTTC
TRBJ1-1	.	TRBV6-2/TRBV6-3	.	CATSGSYTEAFF	TGTGCCACCTCAGGGAGCTACACTGAAGCTTTCTTT
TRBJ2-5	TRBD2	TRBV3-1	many	CASSRRILAGGLKTQYF	TGTGCCAGCAGCCGGCGGATACTAGCGGGAGGGCTGAAGACCCAGTACTTC
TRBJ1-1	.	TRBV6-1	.	CASSIQGSAEAFF	TGTGCCAGCAGTATCCAGGGGAGTGCAGAAGCTTTCTTT
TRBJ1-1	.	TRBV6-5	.	CASSYSDENTEAFF	TGTGCCAGCAGTTACTCGGACGAGAACACTGAAGCTTTCTTT
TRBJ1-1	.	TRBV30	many	CAWSVPEQNTEAFF	TGTGCCTGGAGTGTACCAGAACAGAACACTGAAGCTTTCTTT
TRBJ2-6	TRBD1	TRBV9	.	CASSVGGQDRSGANVLTF	TGTGCCAGCAGCGTAGGTGGACAGGACCGCTCTGGGGCCAACGTCCTGACTTTC
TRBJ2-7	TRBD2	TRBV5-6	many	CASSLGPVTGGLTSPEQYF	TGTGCCAGCAGCTTGGGCCCCGTAACGGGAGGCCTAACATCCCCCGAGCAGTACTTC
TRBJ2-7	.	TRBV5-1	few	CASSGGTFLYEQYF	TGCGCCAGCAGCGGAGGGACTTTCTTATACGAGCAGTACTTC
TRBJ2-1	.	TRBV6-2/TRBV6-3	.	CAGGKSSYNEQFF	TGTGCCGGGGGCAAGAGCTCCTACAATGAGCAGTTCTTC
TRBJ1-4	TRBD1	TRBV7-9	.	CASSVGTGGGEKLFF	TGTGCCAGCAGCGTGGGGACAGGAGGGGGTGAAAAACTGTTTTTT
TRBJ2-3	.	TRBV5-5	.	CASSPGGRAGTQYF	TGTGCCAGCAGCCCAGGGGGGCGGGCCGGTACGCAGTATTTT
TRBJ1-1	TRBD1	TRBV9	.	CASSVEGAMNTEAFF	TGTGCCAGCAGCGTAGAGGGGGCCATGAACACTGAAGCTTTCTTT
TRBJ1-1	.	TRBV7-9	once	CVSVPREAFF	TGTGTCAGCGTTCCGAGAGAAGCTTTCTTT
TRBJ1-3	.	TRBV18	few	CASSPQDWGNTIYF	TGTGCCAGCTCACCTCAAGATTGGGGAAACACCATATATTTT
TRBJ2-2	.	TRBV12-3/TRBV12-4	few	CASSLRDRTTRLGELFF	TGTGCCAGCAGCCTTCGAGACAGGACCACCAGGCTAGGGGAGCTGTTTTTT
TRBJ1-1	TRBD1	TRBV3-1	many	CASGRKGGYGAFF	TGTGCCAGCGGCCGGAAAGGGGGCTACGGGGCTTTCTTT
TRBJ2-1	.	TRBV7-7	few	CASSFSVNNEQFF	TGTGCTAGCAGCTTTAGTGTAAACAATGAGCAGTTCTTC
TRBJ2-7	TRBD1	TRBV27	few	CASSLEHRGEQYF	TGTGCCAGCAGTTTAGAGCACAGGGGAGAGCAGTACTTC
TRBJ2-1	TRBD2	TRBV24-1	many	CATSDLLAGQDEQFF	TGTGCCACCAGTGATTTGCTAGCGGGACAAGATGAGCAGTTCTTC
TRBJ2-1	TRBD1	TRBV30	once	CAWTDRRDSVDYNEQFF	TGTGCCTGGACCGACCGCCGGGACAGTGTTGACTACAATGAGCAGTTCTTC
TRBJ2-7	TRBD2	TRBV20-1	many	CSATHSGNYEQYF	TGCAGTGCGACCCATAGCGGGAATTACGAGCAGTACTTC
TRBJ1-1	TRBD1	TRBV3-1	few	CASSQGYRGNWSEAFF	TGTGCCAGCAGCCAAGGGTACAGGGGCAATTGGAGTGAAGCTTTCTTT
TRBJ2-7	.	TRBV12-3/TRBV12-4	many	CASSTHYEQYF	TGTGCCAGCAGCACCCACTACGAGCAGTACTTC
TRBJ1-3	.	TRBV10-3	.	CAISESRQASGNTIYF	TGTGCCATCAGTGAGTCGAGGCAGGCTTCTGGAAACACCATATATTTT
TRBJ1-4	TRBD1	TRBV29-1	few	CSVAMGQGAEKLFF	TGCAGCGTGGCAATGGGACAGGGGGCTGAAAAACTGTTTTTT